This is a list of T cell receptor beta chains from one sample in a study of vaccination and CD4 T cells after COVID-19. The antigens of these receptors remain unknown. TCRdb analysed the PCR reads with MiXCR anew, one entry per CDR3 protein. The table records 12,000 or so distinct CDR3 sequences, more than 25% of them present only once. The source material was cultured CD4+ T cells from blood. These receptors were collected from a human donor with COVID-19. The CDR3 runs from the conserved cysteine through the conserved F or W. Each record gives: CDR3 DNA, CDR3 protein, J gene, V gene, clone size, D gene. The D gene is left open where the match is weak. Some rows have no size entry. The others give once, few or many, or a class for an expanded clone.

cdr3_nt: TGTGCCAGCAGCTTCGGGGACACTGAAGCTTTCTTT
cdr3_aa: CASSFGDTEAFF
j_call: TRBJ1-1
v_call: TRBV7-2
clone_size: NA
d_call: NA

cdr3_nt: TGTGCCACCAGCACCCGGGACAGGGAAGAGACCCAGTACTTC
cdr3_aa: CATSTRDREETQYF
j_call: TRBJ2-5
v_call: TRBV15
clone_size: few
d_call: TRBD1

cdr3_nt: TGTGCTAGCGGCCCGACAGGGCAGGGTCAAGAGACCCAGTACTTC
cdr3_aa: CASGPTGQGQETQYF
j_call: TRBJ2-5
v_call: TRBV7-7
clone_size: NA
d_call: NA

cdr3_nt: TGTGCCAGCTGTGCCTGGGACAGAGGGTGTCAGCCCCAGCATTTT
cdr3_aa: CASCAWDRGCQPQHF
j_call: TRBJ1-5
v_call: TRBV6-1
clone_size: medium-sized
d_call: TRBD1

cdr3_nt: TGTGCCAGCTCCTCAGGTGCTAATGAAAAACTGTTTTTT
cdr3_aa: CASSSGANEKLFF
j_call: TRBJ1-4
v_call: TRBV7-3
clone_size: few
d_call: NA

cdr3_nt: TGTGCCAGCAGCTTGCGGGGGGCGGATCACATTCAGTACTTC
cdr3_aa: CASSLRGADHIQYF
j_call: TRBJ2-4
v_call: TRBV5-4
clone_size: NA
d_call: NA

cdr3_nt: TGTGCCAGCAGTGAAGGGGGGACAGGACGGCAGCCCCAGCATTTT
cdr3_aa: CASSEGGTGRQPQHF
j_call: TRBJ1-5
v_call: TRBV2
clone_size: few
d_call: TRBD1

cdr3_nt: TGCGCCAGCAGCTTGGGGGACACTAGACAGTCTAATTCACCCCTCCACTTT
cdr3_aa: CASSLGDTRQSNSPLHF
j_call: TRBJ1-6
v_call: TRBV5-1
clone_size: NA
d_call: NA

cdr3_nt: TGTGCCAGTAGTATAACACGGGACAGTCTTGGCCAGCCCCAGCATTTT
cdr3_aa: CASSITRDSLGQPQHF
j_call: TRBJ1-5
v_call: TRBV19
clone_size: NA
d_call: TRBD1

cdr3_nt: TGCAGCGTTGAAGAGGGCAGGGGGAACACCGGGGAGCTGTTTTTT
cdr3_aa: CSVEEGRGNTGELFF
j_call: TRBJ2-2
v_call: TRBV29-1
clone_size: NA
d_call: NA

cdr3_nt: TGCAGCGTTCGATCGGCAGGGGTCACAGATACGCAGTATTTT
cdr3_aa: CSVRSAGVTDTQYF
j_call: TRBJ2-3
v_call: TRBV29-1
clone_size: NA
d_call: NA

cdr3_nt: TGTGCCAGTAGTGCTCGGGGGAGGAACAATCAGCCCCAGCATTTT
cdr3_aa: CASSARGRNNQPQHF
j_call: TRBJ1-5
v_call: TRBV19
clone_size: NA
d_call: NA